This T cell receptor beta chain was identified during a study of OX40 agonist ivuxolimab in advanced cancers. Study as a whole: Every 2 weeks, patients received ivuxolimab intravenously, dosed at 0.01 to 10 mg/kg.

Only in-frame clones appear in the TCRdb table, and some are missing; sequencing was by immunoSEQ multiplex PCR. The table shows 9,500 to 13,000 clones, with just under 75% occurring only once. This clone has more than one count but fewer than ten. Germline CDR1 is LGHNA and CDR2 is YNFKEQ. There are 14 residues in the CDR3. The germline V and J ends were trimmed by 0 bases and 1 base, with 6 bases remaining between them. V gene TRBV4-2 combines with J gene TRBJ1-1; no definite D call. The clonotype originates from an adult with an advanced solid tumor such as melanoma, head and neck, liver or kidney cancer. This sample comprised CD4+ or CD8+ T cells sorted from blood, obtained in a trial of the OX40 agonist ivuxolimab. The CDR3 DNA follows: TGTGCCAGCAGCCAAGATCGGGGGAACACTGAAGCTTTCTTT. Translating it yields CASSQDRGNTEAFF.